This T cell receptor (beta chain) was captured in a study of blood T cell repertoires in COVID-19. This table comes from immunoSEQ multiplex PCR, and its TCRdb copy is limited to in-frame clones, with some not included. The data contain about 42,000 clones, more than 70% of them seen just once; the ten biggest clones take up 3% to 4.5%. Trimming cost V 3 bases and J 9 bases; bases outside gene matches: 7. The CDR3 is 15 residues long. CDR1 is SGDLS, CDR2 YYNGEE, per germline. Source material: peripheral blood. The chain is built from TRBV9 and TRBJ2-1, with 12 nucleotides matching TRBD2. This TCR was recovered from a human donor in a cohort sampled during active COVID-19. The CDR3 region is CASSDGTSGPFEQFF. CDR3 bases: TGTGCCAGCAGCGACGGGACTAGCGGGCCCTTTGAGCAGTTCTTC.